A selection of T cell receptor beta chains follows, all from one sample in a study of Ad26.COV2.S vaccination and SARS-CoV-2 variants. Sequenced by immunoSEQ multiplex PCR; TCRdb stores in-frame clones only, minus some. The profile shows around 450,000 clones, approximately 92% of them singletons. Sequences were derived from peripheral blood, sampled in a trial of Ad26.COV2.S vaccine versus placebo. These TCRs come from a person aged 18 to 65 who received the Ad26.COV2.S COVID-19 vaccine or a placebo. Both conserved end residues are part of each CDR3. D genes are given only for firm matches. Clone size, where shown, is once, few, many, or a class for clones that have expanded.

v_call	d_call	clone_size	j_call	cdr3_aa	cdr3_nt
TRBV10-3	.	once	TRBJ1-1	CAIRLNRDTEAFF	TGTGCCATCAGGTTGAACAGGGACACTGAAGCTTTCTTT
TRBV7-3	TRBD2	.	TRBJ2-3	CASSTGLAGDTQYF	TGTGCCAGCAGCACGGGACTAGCGGGGGATACGCAGTATTTT
TRBV5-8	.	once	TRBJ2-2	CASSLVTSWTGELFF	TGTGCCAGCAGCTTGGTTACCTCATGGACCGGGGAGCTGTTTTTT
TRBV11-2	.	.	TRBJ2-4	CASSKIQGAKNIQYF	TGTGCCAGCAGCAAGATACAGGGAGCCAAAAACATTCAGTACTTC
TRBV5-1	TRBD1	once	TRBJ2-2	CASSLGDRVITGELFF	TGCGCCAGCAGCTTGGGGGACAGGGTGATAACCGGGGAGCTGTTTTTT
TRBV3-1/TRBV3-2	.	.	TRBJ2-7	CASSQAKGLYSSYEQYF	TGTGCCAGCAGCCAAGCGAAGGGACTTTACAGCTCCTACGAGCAGTACTTC
TRBV14	.	.	TRBJ1-1	CASSQFAGMNTEAFF	TGTGCCAGCAGCCAATTTGCAGGGATGAACACTGAAGCTTTCTTT
TRBV2	TRBD2	.	TRBJ2-1	CASSAGTRSGEQFF	TGTGCCAGCAGTGCTGGGACTAGGTCAGGTGAGCAGTTCTTC
TRBV28	.	.	TRBJ2-5	CASRLFPGTEETQYF	TGTGCCAGCAGGCTCTTTCCAGGGACCGAAGAGACCCAGTACTTC
TRBV28	.	.	TRBJ1-2	CASSDSSGSGVGYTF	TGTGCCAGCAGTGACTCGAGTGGCAGTGGTGTGGGCTACACCTTC
TRBV3-1/TRBV3-2	TRBD1	.	TRBJ1-1	CASSPGGGMNTEAFF	TGTGCCAGCAGCCCAGGGGGGGGGATGAACACTGAAGCTTTCTTT
TRBV5-4	.	.	TRBJ2-3	CASSRDLGGASTDTQYF	TGTGCCAGCAGCCGCGATCTTGGTGGGGCTAGCACAGATACGCAGTATTTT
TRBV6-1	.	.	TRBJ1-2	CASSEGGDYGYTF	TGTGCCAGCAGTGAGGGGGGGGACTATGGCTACACCTTC
TRBV7-8	TRBD1	.	TRBJ1-1	CASRFRQGENTEAFF	TGTGCCAGCAGATTCAGACAGGGTGAGAACACTGAAGCTTTCTTT
TRBV6-1	.	.	TRBJ1-5	CASSEGLSNQPQHF	TGTGCCAGCAGTGAAGGCCTTAGCAATCAGCCCCAGCATTTT
TRBV5-1	TRBD1	once	TRBJ1-1	CASSLSQGTLTEAFF	TGCGCCAGCAGCTTGTCACAGGGGACCCTCACTGAAGCTTTCTTT
TRBV7-9	TRBD1	.	TRBJ2-3	CASSPGQVSTDTQYF	TGTGCCAGCAGCCCAGGACAGGTCAGCACAGATACGCAGTATTTT
TRBV28	.	once	TRBJ1-4	CASRPAGGHEKLFF	TGTGCCAGCAGACCCGCCGGGGGGCATGAAAAACTGTTTTTT
TRBV7-9	.	.	TRBJ2-1	CASSGRDLVNDNEQFF	TGTGCCAGCAGCGGCCGGGACCTCGTGAATGACAATGAGCAGTTCTTC
TRBV4-3	TRBD1	many	TRBJ2-7	CASSPGQSYEQYF	TGCGCCAGCAGCCCGGGACAGAGCTACGAGCAGTACTTC
TRBV9	.	.	TRBJ2-4	CASSVVGNIQYF	TGTGCCAGCAGCGTAGTAGGGAACATTCAGTACTTC
TRBV30	TRBD1	.	TRBJ2-7	CAWSGQGAGYEQYF	TGTGCCTGGAGCGGACAGGGGGCAGGATACGAGCAGTACTTC
TRBV12-3/TRBV12-4	.	.	TRBJ1-1	CASSLLRGTEAFF	TGTGCCAGCAGTTTATTAAGGGGCACTGAAGCTTTCTTT
TRBV6-5	.	.	TRBJ1-4	CASSYGGLDEKLFF	TGTGCCAGCAGTTACGGGGGGCTAGATGAAAAACTGTTTTTT
TRBV28	.	.	TRBJ2-7	CASSLKLDYEQYF	TGTGCCAGCAGTTTAAAACTTGACTACGAGCAGTACTTC
TRBV5-1	TRBD1	.	TRBJ1-2	CASSLGGTGLGYTF	TGCGCCAGCAGCTTGGGAGGGACAGGGCTCGGCTACACCTTC
TRBV10-3	.	.	TRBJ2-7	CAISVPSDGSYEQYF	TGTGCCATCAGTGTCCCTTCGGACGGCTCCTACGAGCAGTACTTC
TRBV4-1	TRBD2	.	TRBJ2-3	CASSQGPRAGGDTQYF	TGCGCCAGCAGCCAAGGTCCTAGAGCGGGAGGAGATACGCAGTATTTT
TRBV28	TRBD2	.	TRBJ2-7	CASSPAGGSYEQYF	TGTGCCAGCAGCCCTGCGGGGGGCTCCTACGAGCAGTACTTC
TRBV4-3	TRBD2	.	TRBJ2-7	CASSTLAGDFYEQYF	TGCGCCAGCAGCACACTAGCGGGAGATTTCTACGAGCAGTACTTC
TRBV7-3	TRBD2	.	TRBJ2-5	CASSRTGLAGGPLETQYF	TGTGCCAGCAGCCGGACGGGACTAGCGGGAGGGCCGCTAGAGACCCAGTACTTC
TRBV5-5	.	.	TRBJ2-2	CASSFQPNTGELFF	TGTGCCAGCAGCTTCCAGCCGAACACCGGGGAGCTGTTTTTT
TRBV11-2	TRBD1	.	TRBJ2-7	CASSLDEVTGSSYEQYF	TGTGCCAGCAGCTTAGATGAAGTGACAGGGAGTTCCTACGAGCAGTACTTC
TRBV9	TRBD2	.	TRBJ2-2	CASTSPAGVGTGELFF	TGTGCCAGCACCTCTCCAGCGGGAGTAGGTACCGGGGAGCTGTTTTTT
TRBV6-2/TRBV6-3	.	.	TRBJ2-7	CASSLSPYEQYF	TGTGCCAGCAGCCTAAGCCCCTACGAGCAGTACTTC
TRBV4-1	.	.	TRBJ2-2	CASSFNTGELFF	TGCGCCAGCAGCTTCAACACCGGGGAGCTGTTTTTT
TRBV6-6	TRBD1	.	TRBJ1-1	CASRQTGVAFF	TGTGCCAGCAGACAGACAGGGGTAGCTTTCTTT
TRBV4-3	TRBD2	.	TRBJ2-1	CASSQGGLAGVDEQFF	TGCGCCAGCAGCCAAGGTGGGCTAGCGGGAGTTGATGAGCAGTTCTTC
TRBV28	TRBD2	.	TRBJ2-2	CASSLESGRAHGELFF	TGTGCCAGCAGTTTGGAGAGCGGGAGGGCCCACGGGGAGCTGTTTTTT
TRBV4-3	.	.	TRBJ1-3	CASSQEAGINTIYF	TGCGCCAGCAGCCAAGAAGCAGGGATCAACACCATATATTTT
TRBV29-1	.	.	TRBJ2-3	CSVEGDTLSTDTQYF	TGCAGCGTTGAAGGGGACACCCTTAGCACAGATACGCAGTATTTT
TRBV28	TRBD2	.	TRBJ2-3	CASSPSGRAVDTQYF	TGTGCCAGCAGTCCTAGCGGGAGAGCGGTAGATACGCAGTATTTT